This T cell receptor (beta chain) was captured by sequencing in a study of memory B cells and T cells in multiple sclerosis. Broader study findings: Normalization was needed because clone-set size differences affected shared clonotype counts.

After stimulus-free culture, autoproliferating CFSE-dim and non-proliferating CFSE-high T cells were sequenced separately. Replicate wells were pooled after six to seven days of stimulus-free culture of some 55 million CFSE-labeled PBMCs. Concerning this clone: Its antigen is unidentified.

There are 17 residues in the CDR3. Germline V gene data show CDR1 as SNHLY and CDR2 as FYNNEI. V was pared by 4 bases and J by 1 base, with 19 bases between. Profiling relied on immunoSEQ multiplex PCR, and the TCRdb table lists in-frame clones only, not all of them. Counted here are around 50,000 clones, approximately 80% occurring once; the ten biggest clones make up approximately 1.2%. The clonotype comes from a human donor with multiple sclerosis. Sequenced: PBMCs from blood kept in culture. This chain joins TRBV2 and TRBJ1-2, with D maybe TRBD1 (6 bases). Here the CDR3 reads CASSGSVDSGHNYGYTF. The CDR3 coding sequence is TGTGCCAGCAGTGGATCCGTGGACAGTGGACATAACTATGGCTACACCTTC.